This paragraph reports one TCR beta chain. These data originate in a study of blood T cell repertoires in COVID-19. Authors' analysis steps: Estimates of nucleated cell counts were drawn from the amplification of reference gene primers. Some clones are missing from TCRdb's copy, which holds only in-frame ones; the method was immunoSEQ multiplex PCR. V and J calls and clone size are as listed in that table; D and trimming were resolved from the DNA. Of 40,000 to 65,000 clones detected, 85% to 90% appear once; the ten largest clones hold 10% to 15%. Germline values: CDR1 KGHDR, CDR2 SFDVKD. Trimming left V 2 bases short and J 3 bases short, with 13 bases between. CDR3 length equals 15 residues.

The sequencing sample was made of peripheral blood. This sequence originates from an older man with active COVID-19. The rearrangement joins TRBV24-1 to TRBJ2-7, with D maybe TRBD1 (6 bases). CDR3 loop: CATSDSGTTGYEQYF. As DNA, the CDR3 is TGTGCCACCAGTGATTCCGGGACAACAGGCTACGAGCAGTACTTC.